Described below is a single T cell receptor beta chain sequence and its context. The antigen is undetermined. A NOSPECS grade of at least 4, a Clinical Activity Score of at least 3 and duration under 3 months were recorded in ophthalmopathy patients. A patient was excluded if there was uncontrolled infection, other autoimmune disease, pregnancy or lactation. This sample was included in a study of T cells in Graves' hyperthyroidism and ophthalmopathy. Overall study findings and caveats: The model's output predicted ophthalmopathy at a median of roughly 6 months prior to onset. Most thyroid clonotypes that were expanded above 0.001 also turned up in blood.

Amplification targeted TCR beta CDR3 regions from RNA transcripts. In the first-round RT-PCR of the TCR CDR3, the HTBI primer set was used. TCRdb re-called the multiplex PCR reads with MiXCR, one entry per CDR3 protein. This table has about 640,000 distinct CDR3 sequences, 20% appearing once. Germline V gene lookup returns CDR1 SGDLS and CDR2 YYNGEE. J gave up 1 base and V 6 bases, and 6 bases lay outside the gene matches. The CDR3 spans 16 residues. The origin of this receptor is a man younger than 40 with Graves' ophthalmopathy. Material for sequencing was blood. This chain uses TRBV9 with TRBJ2-1, with TRBD2 matching 11 bases. The CDR3 here is CASNRTSGLSYNEQFF. The CDR3 DNA reads TGTGCCAGCAACCGGACTAGCGGGCTATCCTACAATGAGCAGTTCTTC.